This T cell receptor (beta chain) was captured in a study of OX40 agonist ivuxolimab in advanced cancers. Only in-frame clones appear in the TCRdb table, and some are missing; sequencing was by immunoSEQ multiplex PCR. The sample has about 86,000 clones; 91% are singletons. The CDR3 is 17 residues long. CDR1 and CDR2 from the germline V gene are LNHDA and SQIVND (reference sequence). J gave up 4 bases and V 5 bases, and 16 bases lay outside the gene matches. This TCR was sampled from an adult with an advanced solid tumor such as melanoma, head and neck, liver or kidney cancer. The chain uses TRBV19 and TRBJ2-5, with 7 bases that match TRBD2. The sample here was CD4+ or CD8+ T cells sorted from blood, taken in a trial of the OX40 agonist ivuxolimab. As DNA, the CDR3 is TGTGCCAGTAGTGTGGGACTATACAGTTTTCTCCCAGAGACCCAGTACTTC. Translating gives CASSVGLYSFLPETQYF.